A few counts support the clone carrying this T cell receptor (beta chain). Germline CDR1 is MNHEY and CDR2 is SVGAGI. The V gene end was trimmed by 6 bases and the J gene end by 4 bases; junction bases not matched to a gene: 3. This CDR3 contains 13 residues. Time point noted: sample taken at primary tumor resection. Sequencing covered unsorted whole RNA taken from tumor, nontumor lung or frozen PBMC. The roughly 68 donors had untreated early-stage non-small cell lung cancer. TCRdb used MiXCR to reprocess the 5' RACE reads, holding one entry per CDR3 protein. The sample includes some 87,000 distinct CDR3 sequences, 7.5% to 10% of them seen just once. The entry originates in a study of spatial heterogeneity in lung cancer. Study overall: The count of detected beta-chain sequences consistently exceeded that of alpha-chain sequences. The library had UMIs, and each TCR and UMI pair averaged more than ten raw reads.

V is TRBV6-5 and J is TRBJ1-5; TRBD1 matches 7 bases. Material: PBMCs, obtained at surgery. The origin of this receptor is a male donor with early-stage non-small cell lung cancer. CDR3 in amino acids: CASSSGQNQPQHF. The DNA of the CDR3 is TGTGCCAGCAGCTCGGGACAGAATCAGCCCCAGCATTTT.